This TCR beta chain emerged from a study of cytomegalovirus exposure and HLA in healthy donors. Worth noting for this clone: Its antigen is unknown.

Both 60 Vbeta primers and 13 Jbeta primers went into the PCR. Libraries were prepared by immunoSEQ multiplex PCR; TCRdb keeps only in-frame clonotypes and omits some of them. Of roughly 150,000 clones in the sample, more than 75% are singletons; the top ten hold 1.4%. The CDR3 consists of 13 residues. The ends were cut back, 9 bases at V and 2 bases at J, with 14 bases in the middle. Per the germline V gene, CDR1 is MNHNY and CDR2 is SVGAGI (reference sequence). Study findings and constraints: Most subjects had HLA-A and HLA-B alleles reportedly predicted accurately by TCR beta sequences.

V gene TRBV6-6 combines with J gene TRBJ2-7; possibly TRBD1 for D (5 bases). Sequencing input: PBMCs. This clonotype was sampled from a male donor in good health and CMV-seronegative. Written as DNA, the CDR3 is TGTGCCAGTCAGGGTTCGGCGACCTACGAGCAGTACTTC. This translates into CASQGSATYEQYF.